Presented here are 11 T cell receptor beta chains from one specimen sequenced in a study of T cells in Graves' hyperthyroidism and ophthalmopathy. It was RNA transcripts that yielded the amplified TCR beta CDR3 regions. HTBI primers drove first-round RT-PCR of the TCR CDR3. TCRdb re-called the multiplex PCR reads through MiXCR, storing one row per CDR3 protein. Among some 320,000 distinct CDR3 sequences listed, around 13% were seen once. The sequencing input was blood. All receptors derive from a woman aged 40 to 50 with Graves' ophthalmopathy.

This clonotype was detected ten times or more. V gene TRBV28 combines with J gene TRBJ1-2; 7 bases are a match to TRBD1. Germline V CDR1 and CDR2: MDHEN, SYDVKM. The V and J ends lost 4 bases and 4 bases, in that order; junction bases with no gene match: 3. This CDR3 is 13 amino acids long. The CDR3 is CASSYRGSYGYTF. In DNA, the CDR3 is TGTGCCAGCAGTTACAGGGGAAGCTATGGCTACACCTTC.

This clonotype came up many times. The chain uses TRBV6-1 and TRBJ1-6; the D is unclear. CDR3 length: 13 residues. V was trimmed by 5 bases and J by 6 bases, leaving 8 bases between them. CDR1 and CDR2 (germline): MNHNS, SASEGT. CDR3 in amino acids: CASSYFINSPLHF. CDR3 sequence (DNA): TGTGCCAGCAGTTATTTTATTAATTCACCCCTCCACTTT.

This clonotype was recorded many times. The CDR3 DNA reads TGTGCCAGCCGATGGGGGAGGGCTTCTAGCCCGAACACTGAAGCTTTCTTT. Translating it yields CASRWGRASSPNTEAFF. The V and J genes are TRBV6-1 and TRBJ1-1; TRBD1 is a possible D gene (5 bases). V lost 8 bases and J lost 1, with 23 bases in between. The CDR3 runs 17 residues. CDR1 and CDR2 (germline): MNHNS, SASEGT.

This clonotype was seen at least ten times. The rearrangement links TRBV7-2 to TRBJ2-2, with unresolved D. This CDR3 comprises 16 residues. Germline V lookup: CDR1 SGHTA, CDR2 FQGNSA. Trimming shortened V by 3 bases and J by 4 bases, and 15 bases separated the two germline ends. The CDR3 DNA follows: TGTGCCAGCAGCTTGTACTCCTCTATCATCACCGGGGAGCTGTTTTTT. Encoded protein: CASSLYSSIITGELFF.

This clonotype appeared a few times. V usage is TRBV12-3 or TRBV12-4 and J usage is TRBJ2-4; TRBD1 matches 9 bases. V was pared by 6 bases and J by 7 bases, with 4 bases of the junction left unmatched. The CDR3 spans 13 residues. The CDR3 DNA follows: TGTGCCAGCAGGGAACAGGGGGCGAACATTCAGTACTTC. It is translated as CASREQGANIQYF.

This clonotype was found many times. CDR3 loop: CASKKGPSYNEQFF. CDR3 bases: TGTGCCAGCAAAAAGGGACCATCCTACAATGAGCAGTTCTTC. The chain uses TRBV2 and TRBJ2-1; D may correspond to TRBD1 or TRBD2 (5 bases each). This CDR3 region has 14 residues. Between the trimmed V and J ends, which lost 7 bases and 1 base, there was a span of 11 bases. Germline values: CDR1 SNHLY, CDR2 FYNNEI.

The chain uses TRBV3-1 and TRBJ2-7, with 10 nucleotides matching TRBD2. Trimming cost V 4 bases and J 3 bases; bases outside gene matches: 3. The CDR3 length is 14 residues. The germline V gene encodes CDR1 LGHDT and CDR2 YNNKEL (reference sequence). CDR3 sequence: CASSPGTSDYEQYF. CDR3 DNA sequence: TGTGCCAGCAGCCCTGGGACTAGCGACTACGAGCAGTACTTC.

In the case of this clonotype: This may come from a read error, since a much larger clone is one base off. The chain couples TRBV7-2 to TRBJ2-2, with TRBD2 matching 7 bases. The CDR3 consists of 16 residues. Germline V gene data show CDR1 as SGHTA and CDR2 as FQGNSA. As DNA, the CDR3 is TGTGCCAGCAGCGTCAGGGCAGGGAGGGGCACCTGGGAGCTGTTTTTT. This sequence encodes CASSVRAGRGTWELFF. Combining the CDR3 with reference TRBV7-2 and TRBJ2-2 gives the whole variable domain GAGVSQSPSNKVTEKGKDVELRCDPISGHTALYWYRQSLGQGLEFLIYFQGNSAPDKSGLPSDRFSAERTGGSVSTLTIQRTQQEDSAVYLCASSVRAGRGTWELFFGEGSRLTVL.

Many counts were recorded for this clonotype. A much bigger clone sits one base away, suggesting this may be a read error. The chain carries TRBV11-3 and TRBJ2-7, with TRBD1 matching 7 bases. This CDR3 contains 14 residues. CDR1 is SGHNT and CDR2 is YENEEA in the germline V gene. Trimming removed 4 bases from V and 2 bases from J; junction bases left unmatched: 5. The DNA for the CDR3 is TGTGCCAGCAGCTCCCGGGACAGCCCCTACGAGCAGTACTTC. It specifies CASSSRDSPYEQYF.

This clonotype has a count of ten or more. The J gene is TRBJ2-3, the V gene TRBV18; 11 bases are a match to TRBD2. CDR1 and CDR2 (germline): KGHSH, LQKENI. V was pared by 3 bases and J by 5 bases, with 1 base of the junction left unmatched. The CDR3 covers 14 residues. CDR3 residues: CASSPTSGEDTQYF. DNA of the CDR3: TGTGCCAGCTCACCGACTAGCGGGGAAGATACGCAGTATTTT.

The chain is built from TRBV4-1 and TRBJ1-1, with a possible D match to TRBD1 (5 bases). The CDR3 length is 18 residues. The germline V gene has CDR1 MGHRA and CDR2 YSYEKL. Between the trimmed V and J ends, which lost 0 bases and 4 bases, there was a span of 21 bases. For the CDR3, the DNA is TGCGCCAGCAGCCAAGATGCTAGGGGTCCCACGCGACTCACTGAAGCTTTCTTT. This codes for CASSQDARGPTRLTEAFF.